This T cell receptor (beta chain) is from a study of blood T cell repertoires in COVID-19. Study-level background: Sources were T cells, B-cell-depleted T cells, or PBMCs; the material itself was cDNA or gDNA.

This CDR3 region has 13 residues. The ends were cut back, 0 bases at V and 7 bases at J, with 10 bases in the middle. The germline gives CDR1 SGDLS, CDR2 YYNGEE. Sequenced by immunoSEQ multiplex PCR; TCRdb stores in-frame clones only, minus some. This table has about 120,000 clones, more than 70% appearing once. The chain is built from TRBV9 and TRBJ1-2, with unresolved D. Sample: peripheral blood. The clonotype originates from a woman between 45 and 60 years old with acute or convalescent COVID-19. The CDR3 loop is CASSVGGVGGYTF. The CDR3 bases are TGTGCCAGCAGCGTAGGCGGGGTTGGTGGCTACACCTTC.